One sample yielded the 11 T cell receptor beta chains listed below, sequenced in a study of cytomegalovirus exposure and HLA in healthy donors. The table came from immunoSEQ multiplex PCR; TCRdb's copy has only in-frame clones and leaves some out. The sample comprises roughly 150,000 clones, roughly nine tenths of which are singletons, and roughly 5.7% rests with the top ten. The sequenced sample was PBMCs. Receptor source: a woman aged 25 to 39 in good health and CMV-seronegative.

CDR3 sequence reads: CASSERYGDTSYEQYF. CDR3 DNA sequence: TGTGCCAGCAGTGAAAGATACGGTGATACCTCCTACGAGCAGTACTTC. V usage is TRBV2 and J usage is TRBJ2-7; the D is unclear. Trimming took 2 bases from V and 0 from J, leaving 14 bases between them. The CDR3 is 16 residues long. Germline CDR1 is SNHLY and CDR2 is FYNNEI.

The chain uses TRBV19 and TRBJ1-5; TRBD1 matches 9 bases. Per the germline V gene, CDR1 is LNHDA and CDR2 is SQIVND (reference sequence). The CDR3 extends over 16 amino acids. V was clipped by 4 bases and J by 4 bases; unmatched bases: 8. The CDR3 loop reads CASSSIRTGVNQPQHF. DNA of the CDR3: TGTGCCAGTAGTAGCATCCGGACAGGGGTTAATCAGCCCCAGCATTTT.

This rearrangement joins TRBV9 to TRBJ2-1; tentative D call: TRBD1 (6 bases). With 3 bases removed from V and 4 bases from J, the gap between germline ends came to 17 bases. Per germline, CDR1 SGDLS and CDR2 YYNGEE. The CDR3 spans 16 residues. CDR3 sequence: CASSERPGQPYNEQFF. In DNA, the CDR3 is TGTGCCAGCAGCGAGAGACCGGGACAACCTTACAATGAGCAGTTCTTC.

This clone was detected once. The J gene is TRBJ1-1, the V gene TRBV6-5, with 11 bases fitting TRBD1. Germline trimming cut 4 bases from V and 4 bases from J; bases unmatched to any gene: 2. Germline CDR1 is MNHEY and CDR2 is SVGAGI. CDR3 length: 14 amino acids. CDR3 loop: CASSLGTGGTEAFF. DNA of the CDR3: TGTGCCAGCAGTTTAGGGACAGGGGGCACTGAAGCTTTCTTT.

The V call is TRBV5-1, the J call TRBJ1-4; TRBD1 agrees at 7 bases. Trimming removed 6 bases from V and 5 bases from J; junction bases left unmatched: 4. The CDR3 has 13 residues. Germline CDR1 reads SGHRS; CDR2 reads YFSETQ. The CDR3 nucleotides are TGCGCCAGCAATTCAGGGGGAAATGAAAAACTGTTTTTT. This sequence encodes CASNSGGNEKLFF.

The chain uses TRBV5-6 and TRBJ2-1, with a tentative D call TRBD2 (6 bases). This CDR3 comprises 13 residues. CDR1 is SGHDT and CDR2 is YYEEEE in the germline V gene. The ends were cut back, 4 bases at V and 9 bases at J, with 14 bases in the middle. The CDR3, as DNA: TGTGCCAGCAGCAGGGGACTTTCGGGTGAGCAGTTCTTC. Its protein product is CASSRGLSGEQFF.

For this clone: One end of the junction does not line up with germline, which may come from a read error. The CDR3 loop is CACREEGRHQPQHF. DNA for the CDR3: TGTGCCTGTAGGGAGGAAGGCCGCCATCAGCCCCAGCATTTT. This rearrangement joins TRBV19 to TRBJ1-5; D remains ambiguous. The CDR3 has 14 residues. Germline V CDR1 and CDR2: LNHDA, SQIVND (reference sequence). Full variable domain (rest looked up from reference TRBV19 and TRBJ1-5): DGGITQSPKYLFRKEGQNVTLSCEQNLNHDAMYWYRQDPGQGLRLIYYSQIVNDFQKGDIAEGYSVSREKKESFPLTVTSAQKNPTAFYLCACREEGRHQPQHFGDGTRLSIL.

V usage is TRBV5-4 and J usage is TRBJ2-5; TRBD2 is a possible D gene (5 bases). V lost 1 base to trimming and J lost 2 bases, with 9 bases between them. Germline V CDR1 and CDR2: SGHNT, YYREEE (reference sequence). The CDR3 has 14 amino acids. CDR3 sequence: CASSLSRVQETQYF. The CDR3 region has the DNA TGTGCCAGCAGCTTGTCGAGGGTTCAAGAGACCCAGTACTTC. Together with reference TRBV5-4 and TRBJ2-5, the CDR3 gives the full variable domain: ETGVTQSPTHLIKTRGQQVTLRCSSQSGHNTVSWYQQALGQGPQFIFQYYREEENGRGNFPPRFSGLQFPNYSSELNVNALELDDSALYLCASSLSRVQETQYFGPGTRLLVL.

This rearrangement joins TRBV28 to TRBJ2-7, with 11 positions matching TRBD2. The CDR3 is made up of 14 amino acids. The germline V gene encodes CDR1 MDHEN and CDR2 SYDVKM. With 7 bases clipped from V and 7 bases from J, the junction kept 9 bases outside the gene matches. The CDR3 sequence: CASKRVAGGLEQYF. The CDR3 DNA reads as TGTGCCAGCAAGAGGGTAGCGGGAGGGCTTGAGCAGTACTTC.

This clone was observed a handful of times. The rearrangement uses TRBV30 and TRBJ1-2; 7 bases fit TRBD1. The germline CDR1 and CDR2 sequences are GTSNPN and SVGIG (reference sequence). This CDR3 has 16 amino acids. V lost 4 bases and J lost 5; bases outside the gene matches: 16. CDR3 protein: CAWIAGGGGRWYGYTF. The CDR3 DNA reads TGTGCCTGGATCGCCGGAGGGGGCGGTCGGTGGTATGGCTACACCTTC.

The V call is TRBV9, the J call TRBJ2-1, with TRBD2 matching 10 bases. The CDR3 covers 17 residues. The junction had 11 bases not matched to a gene; V was cut back by 4 bases and J by 4 bases. Germline values: CDR1 SGDLS, CDR2 YYNGEE. CDR3 region: CASSIRAGTSVYNEQFF. The CDR3 DNA follows: TGTGCCAGCAGCATACGAGCCGGGACTAGCGTTTACAATGAGCAGTTCTTC.